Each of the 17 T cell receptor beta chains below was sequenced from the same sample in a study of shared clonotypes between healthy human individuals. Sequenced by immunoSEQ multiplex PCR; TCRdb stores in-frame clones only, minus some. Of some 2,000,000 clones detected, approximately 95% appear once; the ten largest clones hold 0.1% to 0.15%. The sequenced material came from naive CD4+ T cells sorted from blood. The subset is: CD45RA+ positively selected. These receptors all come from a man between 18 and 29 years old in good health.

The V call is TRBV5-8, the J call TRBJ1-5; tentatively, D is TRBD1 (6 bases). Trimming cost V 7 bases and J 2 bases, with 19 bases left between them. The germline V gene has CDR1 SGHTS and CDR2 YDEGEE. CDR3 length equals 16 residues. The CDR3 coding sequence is TGTGCCAGCTCGCCTAGGAGGGGGGTGGGCAATCAGCCCCAGCATTTT. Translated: CASSPRRGVGNQPQHF.

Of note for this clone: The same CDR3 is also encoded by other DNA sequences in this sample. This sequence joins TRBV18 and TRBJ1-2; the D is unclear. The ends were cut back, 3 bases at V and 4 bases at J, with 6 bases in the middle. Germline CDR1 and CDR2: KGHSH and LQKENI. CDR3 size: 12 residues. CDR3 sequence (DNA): TGTGCCAGCTCACCCGGAAGCTATGGCTACACCTTC. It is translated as CASSPGSYGYTF.

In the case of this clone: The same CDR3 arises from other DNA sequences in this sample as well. This CDR3 is CAISEGVSYEQYF. The DNA for the CDR3 is TGTGCCATCAGTGAGGGGGTCTCCTACGAGCAGTACTTC. The J gene is TRBJ2-7, the V gene TRBV10-3; D is unclear. CDR3 length: 13 amino acids. Trimming stripped 2 bases from V and 0 bases from J, with 5 bases between. Germline CDR1 is ENHRY and CDR2 is SYGVKD.

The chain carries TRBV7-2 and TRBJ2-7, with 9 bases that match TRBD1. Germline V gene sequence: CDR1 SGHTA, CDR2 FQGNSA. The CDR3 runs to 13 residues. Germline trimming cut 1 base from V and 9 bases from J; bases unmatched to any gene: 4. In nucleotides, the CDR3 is TGTGCCAGCAGCTTAGGACAGGGGGGAGTGCAGTACTTC. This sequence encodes CASSLGQGGVQYF.

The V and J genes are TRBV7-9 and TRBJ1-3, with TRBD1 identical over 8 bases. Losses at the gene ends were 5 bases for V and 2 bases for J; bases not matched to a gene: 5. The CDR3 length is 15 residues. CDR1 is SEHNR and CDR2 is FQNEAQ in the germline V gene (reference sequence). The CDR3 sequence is CASSRQGTAGNTIYF. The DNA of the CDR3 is TGTGCCAGCAGCCGACAGGGGACCGCTGGAAACACCATATATTTT.

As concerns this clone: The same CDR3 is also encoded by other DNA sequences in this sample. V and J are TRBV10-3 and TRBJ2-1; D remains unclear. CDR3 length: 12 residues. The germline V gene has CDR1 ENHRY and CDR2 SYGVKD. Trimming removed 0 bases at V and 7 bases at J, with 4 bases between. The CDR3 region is CAISESWNEQFF. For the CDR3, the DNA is TGTGCCATCAGTGAGTCATGGAATGAGCAGTTCTTC.

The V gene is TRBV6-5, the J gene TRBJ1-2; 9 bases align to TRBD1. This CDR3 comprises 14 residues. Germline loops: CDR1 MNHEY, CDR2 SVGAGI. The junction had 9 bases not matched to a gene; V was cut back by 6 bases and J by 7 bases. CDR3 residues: CASRPRDRVFGYTF. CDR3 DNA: TGTGCCAGCAGACCCCGGGACAGGGTTTTTGGCTACACCTTC.

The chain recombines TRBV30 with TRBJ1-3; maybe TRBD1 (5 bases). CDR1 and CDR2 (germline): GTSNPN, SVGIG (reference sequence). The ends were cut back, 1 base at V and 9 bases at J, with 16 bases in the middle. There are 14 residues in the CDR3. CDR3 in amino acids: CAWSANLQGSTIYF. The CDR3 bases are TGTGCCTGGAGTGCCAATCTCCAGGGTAGCACCATATATTTT.

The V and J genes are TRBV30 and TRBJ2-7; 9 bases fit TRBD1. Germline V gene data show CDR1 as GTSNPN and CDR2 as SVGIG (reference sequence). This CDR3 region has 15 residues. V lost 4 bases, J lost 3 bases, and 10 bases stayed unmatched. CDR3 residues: CAWTGRDRDGYEQYF. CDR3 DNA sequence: TGTGCCTGGACCGGCAGGGACAGGGATGGCTACGAGCAGTACTTC.

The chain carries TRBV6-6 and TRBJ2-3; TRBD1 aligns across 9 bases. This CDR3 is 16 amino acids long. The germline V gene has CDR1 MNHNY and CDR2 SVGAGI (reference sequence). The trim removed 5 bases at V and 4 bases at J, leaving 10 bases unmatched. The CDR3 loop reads CASSTYRGRISDTQYF. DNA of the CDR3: TGTGCCAGCAGTACCTACAGGGGGCGCATCTCAGATACGCAGTATTTT.

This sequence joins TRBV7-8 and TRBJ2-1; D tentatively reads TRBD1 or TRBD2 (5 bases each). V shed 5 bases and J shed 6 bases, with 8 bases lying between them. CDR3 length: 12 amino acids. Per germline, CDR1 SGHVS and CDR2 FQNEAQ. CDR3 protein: CASSLGVNEQFF. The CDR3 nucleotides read TGTGCCAGCAGCCTGGGGGTCAATGAGCAGTTCTTC.

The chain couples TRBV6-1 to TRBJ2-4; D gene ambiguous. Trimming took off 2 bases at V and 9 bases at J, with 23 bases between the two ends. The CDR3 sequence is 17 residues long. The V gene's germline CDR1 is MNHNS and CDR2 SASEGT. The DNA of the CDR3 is TGTGCCAGCAGTGAAAGTTCAGGAACCCCTCTTTTGACCATTCAGTACTTC. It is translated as CASSESSGTPLLTIQYF.

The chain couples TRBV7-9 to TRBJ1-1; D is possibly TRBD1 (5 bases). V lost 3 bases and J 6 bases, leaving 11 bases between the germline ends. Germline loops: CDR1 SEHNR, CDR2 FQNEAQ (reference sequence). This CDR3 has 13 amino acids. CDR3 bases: TGTGCCAGCAGCTTTGCAGGGAGGGCTGAAGCTTTCTTT. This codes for CASSFAGRAEAFF.

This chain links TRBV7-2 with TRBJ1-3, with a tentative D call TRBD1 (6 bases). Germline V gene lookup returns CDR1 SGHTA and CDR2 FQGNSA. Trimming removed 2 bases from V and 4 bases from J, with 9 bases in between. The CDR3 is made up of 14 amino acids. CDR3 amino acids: CASSLTGRGNTIYF. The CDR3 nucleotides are TGTGCCAGCAGCTTAACAGGGAGGGGAAACACCATATATTTT.

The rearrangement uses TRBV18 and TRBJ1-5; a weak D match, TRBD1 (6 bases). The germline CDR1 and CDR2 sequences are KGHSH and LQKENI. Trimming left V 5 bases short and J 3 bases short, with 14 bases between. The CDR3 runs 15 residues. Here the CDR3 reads CASSGSTGPNQPQHF. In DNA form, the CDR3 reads TGTGCCAGCTCAGGTTCGACAGGTCCCAATCAGCCCCAGCATTTT.

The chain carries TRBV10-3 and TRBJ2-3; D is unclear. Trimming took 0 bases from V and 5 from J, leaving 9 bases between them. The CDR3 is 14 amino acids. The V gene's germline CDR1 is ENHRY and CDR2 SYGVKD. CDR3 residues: CAISESGSIDTQYF. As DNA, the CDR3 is TGTGCCATCAGTGAGTCGGGATCGATAGATACGCAGTATTTT.

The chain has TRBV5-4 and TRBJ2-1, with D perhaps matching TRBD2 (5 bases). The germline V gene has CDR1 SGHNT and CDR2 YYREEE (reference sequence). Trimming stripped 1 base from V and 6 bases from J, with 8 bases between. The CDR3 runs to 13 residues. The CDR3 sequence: CASSLYGVNEQFF. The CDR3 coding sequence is TGTGCCAGCAGCTTGTACGGGGTCAATGAGCAGTTCTTC.